This TCR beta chain was captured by sequencing in a study of T cells in Graves' hyperthyroidism and ophthalmopathy. Whole-study findings and limits: Most thyroid clonotypes with frequency above 0.001 were detected in blood.

This clonotype has a count of ten or more. Its target is not known. The length of the CDR3 is 13 residues. CDR1 and CDR2 from the germline V gene are GTSNPN and SVGIG (reference sequence). The V end lost 4 bases, the J end lost 1 base, and 10 bases lay between the germline ends. Researchers amplified the TCR beta CDR3 regions from RNA transcripts. With the HTBI primer set, the TCR CDR3 went through a first round of RT-PCR. MiXCR, run by TCRdb on the multiplex PCR reads, gives a single entry per CDR3 protein. The table lists 350,000 to 500,000 distinct CDR3 sequences, around 13% of them singletons. Sample: blood. The V call is TRBV30, the J call TRBJ1-1; D unclear. This receptor was obtained from a woman aged 18-29 years with Graves' hyperthyroidism. The CDR3 DNA reads TGTGCCTGGATAGGGCACCGGAACACTGAAGCTTTCTTT. This encodes CAWIGHRNTEAFF.